The entry that follows covers one T cell receptor beta chain sequence. This sample was taken from a study of blood T cell repertoires in COVID-19. At the level of the study: Donors of Cohort 3 who recovered were those that had two negative PCRs, clearance, or symptom resolution. In each case, the material was cDNA or gDNA derived from T cells, B-cell-depleted T cells, or PBMCs.

Germline V CDR1 and CDR2: SGHAT, FQNNGV. CDR3 length equals 15 residues. V gave up 5 bases and J gave up 9 bases; unmatched junction bases: 8. Here immunoSEQ multiplex PCR was the method, and the copy in TCRdb shows in-frame clones only, minus some. The sample holds about 280,000 clones, approximately 90% seen once. Enrollees, roughly 18 to 89 years old, lived in approximately 25 US areas. The rearrangement joins TRBV11-2 to TRBJ1-6, with TRBD1 matching 9 bases. The sample consisted of PBMCs or T cells enriched from blood (not recorded which). The receptor's source is a woman between 55 and 75 years old in a cohort exposed to, infected with or recovered from COVID-19 (not recorded which). The CDR3 sequence is CASSPQGATGSPLHF. The CDR3 coding sequence is TGTGCCAGCAGCCCACAGGGGGCGACGGGTTCACCCCTCCACTTT.